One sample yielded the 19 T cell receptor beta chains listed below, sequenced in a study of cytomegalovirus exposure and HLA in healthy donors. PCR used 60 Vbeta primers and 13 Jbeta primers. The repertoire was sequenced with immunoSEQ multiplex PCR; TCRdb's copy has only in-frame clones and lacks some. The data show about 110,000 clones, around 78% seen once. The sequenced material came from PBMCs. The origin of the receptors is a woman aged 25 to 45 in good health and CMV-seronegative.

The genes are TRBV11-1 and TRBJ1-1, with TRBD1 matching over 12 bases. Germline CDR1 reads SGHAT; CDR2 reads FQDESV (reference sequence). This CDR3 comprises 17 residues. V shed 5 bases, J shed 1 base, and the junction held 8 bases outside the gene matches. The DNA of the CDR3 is TGTGCCAGCAGCCACGTCGGGACAGGGGGCCGGAACACTGAAGCTTTCTTT. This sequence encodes CASSHVGTGGRNTEAFF.

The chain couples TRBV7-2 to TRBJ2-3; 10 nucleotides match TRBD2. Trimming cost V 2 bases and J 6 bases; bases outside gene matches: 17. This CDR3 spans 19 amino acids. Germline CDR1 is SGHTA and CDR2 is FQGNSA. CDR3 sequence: CASSLRGPTAGGSGDTQYF. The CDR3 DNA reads TGTGCCAGCAGCTTAAGGGGGCCCACAGCGGGAGGGTCCGGGGATACGCAGTATTTT. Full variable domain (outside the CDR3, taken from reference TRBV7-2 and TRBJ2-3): GAGVSQSPSNKVTEKGKDVELRCDPISGHTALYWYRQSLGQGLEFLIYFQGNSAPDKSGLPSDRFSAERTGGSVSTLTIQRTQQEDSAVYLCASSLRGPTAGGSGDTQYFGPGTRLTVL.

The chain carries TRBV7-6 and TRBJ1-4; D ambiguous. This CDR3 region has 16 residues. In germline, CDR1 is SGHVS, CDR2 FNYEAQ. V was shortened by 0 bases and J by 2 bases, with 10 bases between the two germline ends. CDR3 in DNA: TGTGCCAGCAGCTTAGCACCCAGCGGTACTAATGAAAAACTGTTTTTT. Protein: CASSLAPSGTNEKLFF.

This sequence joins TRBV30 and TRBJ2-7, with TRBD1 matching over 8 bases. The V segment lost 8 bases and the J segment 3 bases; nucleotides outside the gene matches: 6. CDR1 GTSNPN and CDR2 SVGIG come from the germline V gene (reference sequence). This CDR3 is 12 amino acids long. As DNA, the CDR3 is TGTGCCGGCACAGGGGGGAACTACGAGCAGTACTTC. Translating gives CAGTGGNYEQYF.

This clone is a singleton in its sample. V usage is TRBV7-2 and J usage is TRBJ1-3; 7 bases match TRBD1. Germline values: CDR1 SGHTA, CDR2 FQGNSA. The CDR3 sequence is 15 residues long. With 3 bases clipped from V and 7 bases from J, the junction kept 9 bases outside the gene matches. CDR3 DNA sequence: TGTGCCAGCAGCTTCAGTTCGTTACAGGGGAACACCATATATTTT. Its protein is CASSFSSLQGNTIYF.

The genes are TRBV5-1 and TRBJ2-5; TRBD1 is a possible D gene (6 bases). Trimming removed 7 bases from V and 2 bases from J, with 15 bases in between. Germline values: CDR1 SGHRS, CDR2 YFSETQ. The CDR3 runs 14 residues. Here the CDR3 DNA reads TGCGCCAGCGGCCAATTCAGGGGTCAAGAGACCCAGTACTTC. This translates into CASGQFRGQETQYF.

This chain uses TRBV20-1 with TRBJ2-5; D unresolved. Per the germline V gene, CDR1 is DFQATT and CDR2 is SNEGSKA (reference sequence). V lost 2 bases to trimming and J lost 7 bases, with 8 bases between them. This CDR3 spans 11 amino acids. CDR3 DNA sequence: TGCAGTGCTAGACCGGTGTTGACCCAGTACTTC. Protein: CSARPVLTQYF.

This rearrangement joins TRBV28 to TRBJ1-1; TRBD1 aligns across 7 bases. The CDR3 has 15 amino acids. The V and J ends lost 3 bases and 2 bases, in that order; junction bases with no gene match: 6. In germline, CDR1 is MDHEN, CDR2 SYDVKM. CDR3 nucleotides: TGTGCCAGCAGTTTCCCCGGACAGGCCAACACTGAAGCTTTCTTT. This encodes CASSFPGQANTEAFF.

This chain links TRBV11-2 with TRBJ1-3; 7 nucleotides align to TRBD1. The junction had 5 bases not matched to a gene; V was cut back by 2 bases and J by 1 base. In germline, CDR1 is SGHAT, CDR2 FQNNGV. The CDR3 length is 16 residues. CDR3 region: CASSLTTGTSGNTIYF. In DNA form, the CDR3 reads TGTGCCAGCAGCTTAACGACAGGGACATCTGGAAACACCATATATTTT.

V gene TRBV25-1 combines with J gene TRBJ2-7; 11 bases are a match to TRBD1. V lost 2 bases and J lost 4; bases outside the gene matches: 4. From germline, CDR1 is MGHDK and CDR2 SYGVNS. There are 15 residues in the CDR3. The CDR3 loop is CASSEPGQGVYEQYF. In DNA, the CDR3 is TGTGCCAGCAGTGAACCGGGACAGGGGGTTTACGAGCAGTACTTC.

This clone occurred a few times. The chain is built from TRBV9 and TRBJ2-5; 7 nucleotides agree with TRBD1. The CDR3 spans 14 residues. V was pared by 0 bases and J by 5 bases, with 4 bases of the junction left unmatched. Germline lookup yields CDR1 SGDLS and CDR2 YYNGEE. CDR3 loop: CASSVGQGWETQYF. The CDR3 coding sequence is TGTGCCAGCAGCGTAGGACAGGGATGGGAGACCCAGTACTTC.

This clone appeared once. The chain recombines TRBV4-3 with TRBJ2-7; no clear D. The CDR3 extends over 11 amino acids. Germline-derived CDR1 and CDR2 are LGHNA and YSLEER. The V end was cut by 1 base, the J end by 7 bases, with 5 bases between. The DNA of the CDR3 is TGCGCCAGCAGCCAAGGAGTAGAGCAGTACTTC. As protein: CASSQGVEQYF.

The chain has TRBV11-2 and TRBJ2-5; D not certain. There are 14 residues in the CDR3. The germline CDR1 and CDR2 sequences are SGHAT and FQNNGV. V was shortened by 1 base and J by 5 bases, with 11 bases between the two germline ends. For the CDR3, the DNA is TGTGCCAGCAGCTTAGCGGAGAGGCGGGAGACCCAGTACTTC. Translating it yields CASSLAERRETQYF.

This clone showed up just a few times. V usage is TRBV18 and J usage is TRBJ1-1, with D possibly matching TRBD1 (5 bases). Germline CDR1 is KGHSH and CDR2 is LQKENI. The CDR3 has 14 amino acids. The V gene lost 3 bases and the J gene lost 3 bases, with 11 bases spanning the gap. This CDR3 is CASSPVTGDTEAFF. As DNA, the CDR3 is TGTGCCAGCTCACCTGTGACGGGGGACACTGAAGCTTTCTTT.

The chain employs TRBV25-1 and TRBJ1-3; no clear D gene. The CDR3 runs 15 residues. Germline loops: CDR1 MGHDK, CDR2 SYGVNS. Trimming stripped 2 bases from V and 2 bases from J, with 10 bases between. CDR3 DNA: TGTGCCAGCAGTGAACCAAGCCTGCCTGGAAACACCATATATTTT. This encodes CASSEPSLPGNTIYF.

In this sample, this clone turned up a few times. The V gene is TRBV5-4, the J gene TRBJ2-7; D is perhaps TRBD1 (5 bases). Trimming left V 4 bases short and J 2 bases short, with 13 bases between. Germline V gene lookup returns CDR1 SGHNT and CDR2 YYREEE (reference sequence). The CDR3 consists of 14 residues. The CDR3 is CASSRRDSPYEQYF. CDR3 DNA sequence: TGTGCCAGCAGCCGCAGGGATTCCCCCTACGAGCAGTACTTC.

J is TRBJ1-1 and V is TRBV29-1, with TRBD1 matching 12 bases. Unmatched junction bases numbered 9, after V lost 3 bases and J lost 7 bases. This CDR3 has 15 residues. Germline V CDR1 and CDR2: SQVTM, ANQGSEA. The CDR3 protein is CSVDQGQGAVIEAFF. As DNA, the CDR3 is TGCAGCGTTGATCAGGGACAGGGGGCCGTAATTGAAGCTTTCTTT.

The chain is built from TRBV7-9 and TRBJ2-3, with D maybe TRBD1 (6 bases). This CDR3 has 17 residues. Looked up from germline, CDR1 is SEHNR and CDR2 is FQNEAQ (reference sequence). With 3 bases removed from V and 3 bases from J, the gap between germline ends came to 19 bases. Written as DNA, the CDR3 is TGTGCCAGCAGCTTCCGGTTACAGGGTCTTGAAACAGATACGCAGTATTTT. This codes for CASSFRLQGLETDTQYF.

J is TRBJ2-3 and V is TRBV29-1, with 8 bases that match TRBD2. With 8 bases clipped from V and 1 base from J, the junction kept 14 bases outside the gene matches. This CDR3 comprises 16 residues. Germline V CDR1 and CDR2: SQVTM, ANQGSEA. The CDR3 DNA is TGCAGCCACAGTTTGAGCTTAGCGGGACGCACAGATACGCAGTATTTT. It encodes CSHSLSLAGRTDTQYF.